The 31 T cell receptor beta chains below all came from one sample that was sequenced in a study of control samples from healthy donors and cancer patients. Sequencing was performed with immunoSEQ multiplex PCR; in TCRdb, only in-frame clones are kept and a portion is missing. Among about 75,000 clones listed, over 65% were seen once. The material sequenced was blood. The receptors were gathered from a man aged 45 to 65 in good health.

This chain's CDR3 is CASSPGLGNTIYF. DNA of the CDR3: TGTGCCAGCTCACCGGGGCTTGGAAACACCATATATTTT. The chain joins TRBV18 to TRBJ1-3; D possibly corresponds to TRBD1 (5 bases). V was trimmed by 3 bases and J by 3 bases, leaving 6 bases between them. The CDR3 runs 13 residues. From germline, CDR1 is KGHSH and CDR2 LQKENI.

J is TRBJ2-3 and V is TRBV18; TRBD2 might be the D (5 bases). Trimming left V 9 bases short and J 6 bases short, with 19 bases between. The CDR3 consists of 14 residues. Germline CDR1 reads KGHSH; CDR2 reads LQKENI. CDR3 coding DNA: TGTGCCAGTCTTCCGGTCCCGGCGGGTGATACGCAGTATTTT. It specifies CASLPVPAGDTQYF.

This chain connects TRBV28 to TRBJ1-5, with D possibly being TRBD1 (5 bases). The germline V gene has CDR1 MDHEN and CDR2 SYDVKM. The V and J ends lost 3 bases and 7 bases respectively, with 16 bases between them. CDR3 length: 15 residues. The CDR3 protein is CASSFRRGRDQPQHF. CDR3 DNA sequence: TGTGCCAGCAGTTTTAGGCGGGGCCGGGACCAGCCCCAGCATTTT.

The chain uses TRBV2 and TRBJ1-1, with D maybe TRBD1 (5 bases). Per the germline V gene, CDR1 is SNHLY and CDR2 is FYNNEI. The CDR3 contains 13 residues. V was trimmed by 7 bases and J by 5 bases, leaving 14 bases between them. The chain's CDR3 is CASTGGEGTEAFF. The CDR3 nucleotides read TGTGCCAGCACGGGGGGGGAAGGAACTGAAGCTTTCTTT.

This clone appeared a few times. The chain links TRBV12-3 or TRBV12-4 to TRBJ1-1; unclear D gene. V gave up 6 bases and J gave up 4 bases, with 12 bases separating them. The CDR3 runs to 13 residues. CDR3 coding DNA: TGTGCCAGCAGCCCGTTCTTAGTCACTGAAGCTTTCTTT. This gives the protein CASSPFLVTEAFF.

This rearrangement joins TRBV27 to TRBJ2-3; 12 bases are shared with TRBD2. Germline assignment: CDR1 MNHEY and CDR2 SMNVEV (reference sequence). The J segment lost 2 bases and the V segment lost 3 bases, leaving 9 bases of the junction unmatched. This CDR3 has 18 residues. The DNA of the CDR3 is TGTGCCAGCAGTTTGGTGCTAGCGGGAGGGCCTAACACAGATACGCAGTATTTT. Residues: CASSLVLAGGPNTDTQYF.

The rearrangement joins TRBV9 to TRBJ2-1, with D uncertain. Trimming removed 4 bases at V and 7 bases at J, with 15 bases between. From germline, CDR1 is SGDLS and CDR2 YYNGEE. The CDR3 length is 14 residues. CDR3 coding DNA: TGTGCCAGCAGCCCATCCGGGCCCAATAATGAGCAGTTCTTC. Its protein product is CASSPSGPNNEQFF. The whole variable domain, filled in from reference TRBV9 and TRBJ2-1, reads DSGVTQTPKHLITATGQRVTLRCSPRSGDLSVYWYQQSLDQGLQFLIQYYNGEERAKGNILERFSAQQFPDLHSELNLSSLELGDSALYFCASSPSGPNNEQFFGPGTRLTVL.

The CDR3 bases are TGTGCCAGCAGCAAAGCGGGAGGGGGCAGGTACGAGCAGTACTTC. This gives the protein CASSKAGGGRYEQYF. The genes are TRBV21-1 and TRBJ2-7. TRBV21-1 is termed a pseudogene. The CDR3 consists of 15 residues.

The chain links TRBV9 to TRBJ2-3; 12 bases are a match to TRBD1. V shed 4 bases, J shed 5 bases, and the junction held 8 bases outside the gene matches. The CDR3 loop spans 16 amino acids. Germline V gene data show CDR1 as SGDLS and CDR2 as YYNGEE. The CDR3 spells CASSLTGTGGGDTQYF. The CDR3 DNA sequence: TGTGCCAGCAGCCTCACCGGGACAGGGGGCGGAGATACGCAGTATTTT.

This clone was seen more than once but under ten times. The CDR3: CASSQAKGEAFF. CDR3 nucleotide sequence: TGTGCCAGCAGCCAAGCGAAGGGTGAAGCTTTCTTT. This chain uses TRBV14 with TRBJ1-1; no definite D call. Germline assignment: CDR1 SGHDN and CDR2 FVKESK. Trimming removed 1 base from V and 7 bases from J, with 7 bases in between. The CDR3 contains 12 residues.

The chain carries TRBV27 and TRBJ2-2; tentatively, D is TRBD1 or TRBD2 (5 bases each). The CDR3 is 15 residues long. CDR1 and CDR2 from the germline V gene are MNHEY and SMNVEV (reference sequence). Trimming shortened V by 6 bases and J by 4 bases, and 15 bases separated the two germline ends. The CDR3 here is CASSAQGVVTGELFF. DNA of the CDR3: TGTGCCAGCAGCGCCCAGGGAGTGGTCACCGGGGAGCTGTTTTTT.

The V call is TRBV6-5, the J call TRBJ1-5; TRBD1 is a possible D gene (6 bases). The CDR3 is made up of 14 amino acids. Looked up from germline, CDR1 is MNHEY and CDR2 is SVGAGI. The V and J ends lost 7 bases and 3 bases respectively, with 13 bases between them. Written as DNA, the CDR3 is TGTGCCAGCAAGCTCACAGGGAACAATCAGCCCCAGCATTTT. Amino acid sequence: CASKLTGNNQPQHF.

The chain employs TRBV19 and TRBJ2-7, with TRBD1 matching 10 bases. The ends lost 6 bases at V and 4 bases at J; junction bases unmatched: 9. The V gene's germline CDR1 is LNHDA and CDR2 SQIVND (reference sequence). The CDR3 sequence is 15 residues long. CDR3 DNA: TGTGCCAGTAGCGAACAGGGACAGGGGACGTACGAGCAGTACTTC. As protein: CASSEQGQGTYEQYF. The whole variable domain, remainder taken from reference TRBV19 and TRBJ2-7, is DGGITQSPKYLFRKEGQNVTLSCEQNLNHDAMYWYRQDPGQGLRLIYYSQIVNDFQKGDIAEGYSVSREKKESFPLTVTSAQKNPTAFYLCASSEQGQGTYEQYFGPGTRLTVT.

The chain is built from TRBV29-1 and TRBJ1-1; D ambiguous. Germline V CDR1 and CDR2: SQVTM, ANQGSEA. V was clipped by 4 bases and J by 4 bases, with 10 bases between them. CDR3 length: 12 residues. CDR3 nucleotides: TGCAGCGTTGGGACGGAAACCACTGAAGCTTTCTTT. It specifies CSVGTETTEAFF.

V usage is TRBV3-1 (or the pseudogene TRBV3-2) and J usage is TRBJ2-7; unclear D gene. Trimming stripped 0 bases from V and 2 bases from J, with 5 bases between. The germline CDR1 and CDR2 sequences are LGHDT and YNNKEL (reference sequence). The CDR3 loop spans 13 amino acids. CDR3 loop: CASSQDGPYEQYF. The CDR3, as DNA: TGTGCCAGCAGCCAAGATGGACCCTACGAGCAGTACTTC.

This CDR3 reads CASSFAGGSNEQFF. Written as DNA, the CDR3 is TGTGCCAGCAGCTTCGCGGGAGGGTCCAATGAGCAGTTCTTC. This chain uses TRBV7-2 with TRBJ2-1; 9 positions match TRBD2. The CDR3 is made up of 14 amino acids. Germline V lookup: CDR1 SGHTA, CDR2 FQGNSA. J was trimmed by 6 bases and V by 3 bases; bases with no gene match: 3.

This clone was counted only a few times. Written as DNA, the CDR3 is TGTGTCGTACTTGGGACAGCTGGAAACACCATATATTTT. Protein product: CVVLGTAGNTIYF. This sequence joins TRBV28 and TRBJ1-3; 7 nucleotides line up with TRBD1. The CDR3 totals 13 residues. The V gene's germline CDR1 is MDHEN and CDR2 SYDVKM.

In its sample, this clone was seen once. This rearrangement joins TRBV9 to TRBJ2-1; 10 nucleotides line up with TRBD2. This CDR3 comprises 18 residues. Germline CDR1 reads SGDLS; CDR2 reads YYNGEE. V lost 0 bases and J lost 5; bases outside the gene matches: 11. The CDR3 DNA reads TGTGCCAGCAGCGTAGTAGCTAGCGGGAGATCTTCTCACAATGAGCAGTTCTTC. This gives the protein CASSVVASGRSSHNEQFF. Using reference TRBV9 and TRBJ2-1 for the parts outside the CDR3, the full variable domain is DSGVTQTPKHLITATGQRVTLRCSPRSGDLSVYWYQQSLDQGLQFLIQYYNGEERAKGNILERFSAQQFPDLHSELNLSSLELGDSALYFCASSVVASGRSSHNEQFFGPGTRLTVL.

The CDR3 region is CASSLDQGSYNEQFF. For the CDR3, the DNA is TGTGCCAGCAGCTTGGACCAGGGATCCTACAATGAGCAGTTCTTC. V gene TRBV5-4 combines with J gene TRBJ2-1; a weak D match, TRBD1 (5 bases). Germline V lookup: CDR1 SGHNT, CDR2 YYREEE (reference sequence). The CDR3 contains 15 residues. Trimming cost V 0 bases and J 1 base, with 8 bases left between them.

The chain couples TRBV5-5 to TRBJ2-7; 11 bases agree with TRBD2. Per the germline V gene, CDR1 is SGHKS and CDR2 is YYEKEE (reference sequence). The CDR3 is made up of 18 amino acids. The ends lost 3 bases at V and 3 bases at J; junction bases unmatched: 14. CDR3: CASSYYPGLADRGYEQYF. The CDR3, as DNA: TGTGCCAGCAGCTATTACCCGGGACTAGCGGACCGAGGCTACGAGCAGTACTTC.

CDR3 residues: CASSTRQTYEQYF. CDR3 DNA sequence: TGTGCCAGCAGCACTCGACAGACCTACGAGCAGTACTTC. The chain links TRBV3-1 (or the pseudogene TRBV3-2) to TRBJ2-7, with D possibly matching TRBD1 (5 bases). V was trimmed by 5 bases and J by 2 bases, leaving 10 bases between them. This CDR3 spans 13 amino acids. Germline lookup yields CDR1 LGHDT and CDR2 YNNKEL (reference sequence).

The genes are TRBV30 and TRBJ2-1; D unclear. The CDR3 is made up of 11 amino acids. With 3 bases removed from V and 2 bases from J, the gap between germline ends came to 2 bases. Per the germline V gene, CDR1 is GTSNPN and CDR2 is SVGIG (reference sequence). The CDR3 spells CAWRPYNEQFF. CDR3 nucleotide sequence: TGTGCCTGGAGGCCCTACAATGAGCAGTTCTTC.

This chain joins TRBV9 and TRBJ1-2, with D unresolved. Germline V gene data show CDR1 as SGDLS and CDR2 as YYNGEE. Trimming shortened V by 7 bases and J by 8 bases, and 9 bases separated the two germline ends. CDR3 length equals 10 residues. DNA for the CDR3: TGTGCCAGCTCCCCGGGGGGCTACACCTTC. This codes for CASSPGGYTF.

The chain couples TRBV7-9 to TRBJ1-4; 7 bases agree with TRBD1. The V gene's germline CDR1 is SEHNR and CDR2 FQNEAQ (reference sequence). V was clipped by 5 bases and J by 5 bases; unmatched bases: 8. The CDR3 has 15 residues. The CDR3 sequence is CASSPGTERNEKLFF. Written as DNA, the CDR3 is TGTGCCAGCAGCCCCGGGACAGAGCGCAATGAAAAACTGTTTTTT. The complete variable domain, with remaining parts taken from reference TRBV7-9 and TRBJ1-4, reads DTGVSQNPRHKITKRGQNVTFRCDPISEHNRLYWYRQTLGQGPEFLTYFQNEAQLEKSRLLSDRFSAERPKGSFSTLEIQRTEQGDSAMYLCASSPGTERNEKLFFGSGTQLSVL.

J is TRBJ2-7 and V is TRBV28, with D maybe TRBD2 (6 bases). This CDR3 is 13 amino acids long. The V gene lost 8 bases and the J gene lost 2 bases, with 13 bases spanning the gap. Germline values: CDR1 MDHEN, CDR2 SYDVKM. CDR3 sequence reads: CASGGVTTYEQYF. The CDR3 bases are TGTGCCAGCGGCGGGGTTACAACCTACGAGCAGTACTTC.

This chain links TRBV19 with TRBJ2-3; the D gene could be TRBD1 or TRBD2 (5 bases each). V gave up 5 bases and J gave up 1 base, with 16 bases separating them. The CDR3 extends over 16 amino acids. The germline CDR1 and CDR2 sequences are LNHDA and SQIVND (reference sequence). The CDR3 coding sequence is TGTGCCAGTAGTCCCCGGGGCCTAAAACGCACAGATACGCAGTATTTT. This translates into CASSPRGLKRTDTQYF.

V and J are TRBV6-6 and TRBJ2-3; 7 positions agree with TRBD1. The CDR3 loop spans 14 amino acids. Germline lookup yields CDR1 MNHNY and CDR2 SVGAGI (reference sequence). The junction had 5 bases not matched to a gene; V was cut back by 6 bases and J by 2 bases. CDR3 sequence (DNA): TGTGCCAGCAGCGACAGGGTTCTCACAGATACGCAGTATTTT. It encodes CASSDRVLTDTQYF.

The gene calls are TRBV18 and TRBJ2-3, with TRBD2 identical over 15 bases. The CDR3 runs to 18 residues. Germline-derived CDR1 and CDR2 are KGHSH and LQKENI. V shed 2 bases, J shed 1 base, and the junction held 4 bases outside the gene matches. The CDR3 DNA sequence: TGTGCCAGCTCACCAGGACTAGCGGGAGGGCCGGGCACAGATACGCAGTATTTT. Translation gives CASSPGLAGGPGTDTQYF.

The chain links TRBV29-1 to TRBJ2-7; 7 bases align to TRBD1. The CDR3 spans 13 residues. Per the germline V gene, CDR1 is SQVTM and CDR2 is ANQGSEA. V lost 5 bases, J lost 3 bases, and 7 bases stayed unmatched. CDR3 protein: CSVRTGGDYEQYF. The CDR3 coding sequence is TGCAGCGTTAGGACAGGCGGCGACTACGAGCAGTACTTC.

The count of this clone is one. This rearrangement joins TRBV4-2 to TRBJ1-2; TRBD1 might be the D (6 bases). The CDR3 is 17 residues long. The germline V gene encodes CDR1 LGHNA and CDR2 YNFKEQ. The V end lost 0 bases, the J end lost 4 bases, and 18 bases lay between the germline ends. CDR3 sequence reads: CASSQELLDRLVYGYTF. The CDR3 DNA is TGTGCCAGCAGCCAAGAGTTATTGGACAGACTAGTCTATGGCTACACCTTC.

This clone has only a few counts. The rearrangement joins TRBV19 to TRBJ2-2; TRBD2 might be the D (6 bases). Germline CDR1 LNHDA, CDR2 SQIVND (reference sequence). The CDR3 loop spans 15 amino acids. V lost 10 bases and J 5 bases, leaving 20 bases between the germline ends. Here the CDR3 reads CATLGTLQLTGELFF. The CDR3 DNA follows: TGTGCCACTCTTGGGACTCTGCAATTGACCGGGGAGCTGTTTTTT.